The T cell receptor (beta chain) described here comes from a study of multiple sclerosis patients with progressive multifocal leukoencephalopathy. This table comes from immunoSEQ multiplex PCR, and its TCRdb copy is limited to in-frame clones, with some not included. The repertoire holds fewer than 35,000 clones, with around 91% as singletons. Germline CDR1 SQVTM, CDR2 ANQGSEA. The CDR3 loop spans 12 amino acids. The V segment lost 3 bases and the J segment 3 bases; nucleotides outside the gene matches: 0. Comment on this clone: What it binds is unknown.

Study-level results: It is unclear whether the findings reflect JC virus infection or general immunocompromise.

Described time point: 12 to 13 months of natalizumab therapy. This clonotype was sampled from a human donor with multiple sclerosis. The source was PBMCs, collected from a patient treated with natalizumab. The chain combines TRBV29-1 with TRBJ2-5; TRBD1 matches at 8 bases. The CDR3 reads CSVETGEETQYF. The CDR3 nucleotides read TGCAGCGTTGAGACAGGGGAAGAGACCCAGTACTTC.